The clone carrying this TCR beta chain appeared many times. Its target is unknown. The data derive from a study of T-cell memory formation after mild COVID-19. MiXCR, applied by TCRdb to the 5' RACE reads, yields one record per CDR3 protein. Of 300,000 to 350,000 distinct CDR3 sequences listed, 13% to 15% were seen once; the top ten hold approximately 22%. Looked up from germline, CDR1 is SEHNR and CDR2 is FQNEAQ (reference sequence). The CDR3 sequence is 12 residues long. Trimming took 4 bases from V and 2 from J, leaving 4 bases between them. Study outcomes and limitations: Some responding clones appeared in pre-infection memory, suggesting cross-reactive memory joined.

V gene TRBV7-9 combines with J gene TRBJ2-3; D remains ambiguous. This receptor was taken from a man between 18 and 35 years old who had mild COVID-19 (a few samples of this study predate the infection). Cell type and time point are not known. The sequenced material came from PBMCs or a T cell subset sorted from them (not recorded which). CDR3 region: CASSWDTDTQYF. Here the CDR3 DNA reads TGTGCCAGCAGCTGGGACACAGATACGCAGTATTTT.